Below, 6 T cell receptor beta chains from the same sample are listed, as sequenced in a study of blood T cell repertoires in COVID-19. The table came from immunoSEQ multiplex PCR; TCRdb's copy has only in-frame clones and leaves some out. Altogether fewer than 15,000 clones are present, 90% being singletons, with the ten largest covering 20% to 25%. Sequenced input: peripheral blood. The receptors were gathered from a human donor with active COVID-19. The donor label of this sample is uncertain.

This clone has just one count. The rearrangement links TRBV18 to TRBJ1-1, with 10 bases identical to TRBD1. The CDR3 runs 14 residues. J was trimmed by 4 bases and V by 6 bases; bases with no gene match: 5. CDR1 KGHSH and CDR2 LQKENI come from the germline V gene. The CDR3 DNA sequence: TGTGCCAGCTCCGATGGACAGGGGGGCACTGAAGCTTTCTTT. Residues: CASSDGQGGTEAFF.

The rearrangement joins TRBV9 to TRBJ1-3; D not certain. V was shortened by 2 bases and J by 0 bases, with 9 bases between the two germline ends. CDR1 and CDR2 from the germline V gene are SGDLS and YYNGEE. CDR3 length: 15 residues. CDR3 residues: CASSVDWNSGNTIYF. The CDR3, as DNA: TGTGCCAGCAGCGTGGACTGGAACTCTGGAAACACCATATATTTT.

This clone was observed a handful of times. V and J are TRBV2 and TRBJ1-2; TRBD1 is a possible D gene (5 bases). Germline assignment: CDR1 SNHLY and CDR2 FYNNEI. Trimming stripped 3 bases from V and 7 bases from J, with 15 bases between. The CDR3 is made up of 14 amino acids. The CDR3 DNA is TGTGCCAGCAGTGAGGGACGGAGGGTATCTGGCTACACCTTC. It codes for CASSEGRRVSGYTF.

The chain is built from TRBV11-2 and TRBJ2-1, with 10 positions matching TRBD2. The CDR3 length is 15 residues. The germline V gene encodes CDR1 SGHAT and CDR2 FQNNGV. Unmatched junction bases numbered 7, after V lost 5 bases and J lost 6 bases. CDR3 DNA: TGTGCCAGCAGCCGAGAGCGGGGGGGACTCAATGAGCAGTTCTTC. This codes for CASSRERGGLNEQFF.

The rearrangement links TRBV29-1 to TRBJ1-2; D perhaps matches TRBD1 (5 bases). The CDR3 loop spans 13 amino acids. V dropped 4 bases and J dropped 4 bases, with 13 bases sitting between them. The germline V gene encodes CDR1 SQVTM and CDR2 ANQGSEA. In DNA, the CDR3 is TGCAGCGTTGTGGCGGCCGGGGGCTATGGCTACACCTTC. This encodes CSVVAAGGYGYTF.

V is TRBV7-2 and J is TRBJ1-5, with D unclear. CDR3 length: 15 amino acids. The ends were cut back, 1 base at V and 0 bases at J, with 7 bases in the middle. CDR1 is SGHTA and CDR2 is FQGNSA in the germline V gene. The CDR3: CASSLEQSSNQPQHF. CDR3 DNA: TGTGCCAGCAGCTTAGAACAAAGTAGCAATCAGCCCCAGCATTTT. Complete variable domain (other parts from reference TRBV7-2 and TRBJ1-5): GAGVSQSPSNKVTEKGKDVELRCDPISGHTALYWYRQSLGQGLEFLIYFQGNSAPDKSGLPSDRFSAERTGGSVSTLTIQRTQQEDSAVYLCASSLEQSSNQPQHFGDGTRLSIL.